These 29 T cell receptor beta chains came from one sample sequenced in a study of cytomegalovirus exposure and HLA in healthy donors. Use of 60 Vbeta and 13 Jbeta primers characterized the PCR. Only in-frame clones appear in the TCRdb table, and some are missing; sequencing was by immunoSEQ multiplex PCR. Of approximately 170,000 clones detected, around three quarters appear once; the ten largest clones hold 2% to 2.5%. The material sequenced was PBMCs. Receptors originate from a woman aged 25 to 39 in good health and CMV-seropositive.

The chain recombines TRBV9 with TRBJ2-1; the D gene is possibly TRBD2 (6 bases). CDR3 length equals 11 residues. The V gene's germline CDR1 is SGDLS and CDR2 YYNGEE. V shed 4 bases and J shed 12 bases, with 11 bases lying between them. DNA of the CDR3: TGTGCCAGCAGCACCGGGGGAGTGCAGTTCTTC. This translates into CASSTGGVQFF.

V usage is TRBV5-4 and J usage is TRBJ2-2, with 8 bases aligning to TRBD2. V trimming: 0 bases; J trimming: 2 bases; junction bases outside the gene matches: 3. Germline V lookup: CDR1 SGHNT, CDR2 YYREEE (reference sequence). The CDR3 consists of 16 residues. CDR3 region: CASSLATSANTGELFF. CDR3 in DNA: TGTGCCAGCAGCTTGGCGACTAGCGCAAACACCGGGGAGCTGTTTTTT.

In nucleotides, the CDR3 is TGCAGCGTCCTTAGCGAAAAACTGTTTTTT. This codes for CSVLSEKLFF. The chain links TRBV29-1 to TRBJ1-4; D remains ambiguous. The CDR3 is made up of 10 amino acids. Germline lookup yields CDR1 SQVTM and CDR2 ANQGSEA. Trimming took off 6 bases at V and 8 bases at J, with 7 bases between the two ends.

CDR3 DNA: TGTGCCAGCAGCTTCTCTGTACGGGGCTCCTACGAGCAGTACTTC. This codes for CASSFSVRGSYEQYF. The chain has TRBV7-2 and TRBJ2-7; the D gene is possibly TRBD2 (5 bases). CDR1 is SGHTA, CDR2 FQGNSA, per germline. Deletions cut 3 bases from V and 0 bases from J, with 12 bases between. The CDR3 loop spans 15 amino acids. Together with reference TRBV7-2 and TRBJ2-7, the CDR3 gives the full variable domain: GAGVSQSPSNKVTEKGKDVELRCDPISGHTALYWYRQSLGQGLEFLIYFQGNSAPDKSGLPSDRFSAERTGGSVSTLTIQRTQQEDSAVYLCASSFSVRGSYEQYFGPGTRLTVT.

The chain carries TRBV10-1 and TRBJ1-1; D uncertain. The CDR3 has 13 residues. The V and J ends lost 2 bases and 5 bases respectively, with 9 bases between them. Germline assignment: CDR1 WNHNN and CDR2 SYGVQD (reference sequence). The CDR3 sequence is CASSEVLGTEAFF. DNA for the CDR3: TGCGCCAGCAGTGAGGTTCTCGGGACTGAAGCTTTCTTT.

V gene TRBV6-5 combines with J gene TRBJ1-1; TRBD1 matches 7 bases. With V trimmed by 10 bases and J by 2 bases, 7 bases remained unmatched. Per the germline V gene, CDR1 is MNHEY and CDR2 is SVGAGI. This CDR3 is 13 amino acids long. The DNA of the CDR3 is TGTGCCACCATGACAGGGTTCAACACTGAAGCTTTCTTT. It is translated as CATMTGFNTEAFF.

The chain uses TRBV7-2 and TRBJ2-7; 8 nucleotides line up with TRBD1. Germline-derived CDR1 and CDR2 are SGHTA and FQGNSA. Trimming cost V 2 bases and J 3 bases; bases outside gene matches: 6. The CDR3 consists of 15 residues. The CDR3: CASSLYVTGDYEQYF. The DNA of the CDR3 is TGTGCCAGCAGCTTATACGTGACAGGGGACTACGAGCAGTACTTC.

The rearrangement uses TRBV5-4 and TRBJ2-1; 12 bases line up with TRBD2. Trimming took 5 bases from V and 4 from J; bases not matched to a gene: 7. The V gene's germline CDR1 is SGHNT and CDR2 YYREEE (reference sequence). CDR3 length: 16 residues. The chain's CDR3 is CASSPLAGGQYNEQFF. CDR3 in DNA: TGTGCCAGCAGTCCTCTAGCGGGGGGGCAGTACAATGAGCAGTTCTTC.

The chain couples TRBV15 to TRBJ2-6; D gene uncertain. The V gene's germline CDR1 is LNHNV and CDR2 YYDKDF (reference sequence). V was pared by 1 base and J by 0 bases, with 7 bases between. The CDR3 runs to 16 residues. In DNA form, the CDR3 reads TGTGCCACCAGCAGAGGTGGCCGCTCTGGGGCCAACGTCCTGACTTTC. Translating it yields CATSRGGRSGANVLTF.

The V call is TRBV18, the J call TRBJ1-5, with 7 bases that match TRBD1. CDR1 is KGHSH, CDR2 LQKENI, per germline. V lost 3 bases and J lost 3; bases outside the gene matches: 8. The CDR3 has 16 residues. CDR3: CASSPLPTGTNQPQHF. The CDR3 bases are TGTGCCAGCTCACCTCTACCGACAGGGACCAATCAGCCCCAGCATTTT.

The CDR3 DNA is TGCGCCAGCAGCCAAGATTCCCGCGGCACTGAAGCTTTCTTT. Translated, it gives CASSQDSRGTEAFF. The chain carries TRBV4-3 and TRBJ1-1; D is ambiguous. This CDR3 is 14 amino acids long. CDR1 LGHNA and CDR2 YSLEER come from the germline V gene. V dropped 0 bases and J dropped 4 bases, with 9 bases sitting between them.

This clone is a singleton in its sample. The chain is built from TRBV7-2 and TRBJ2-2; 9 bases map to TRBD1. The CDR3 extends over 15 amino acids. CDR1 SGHTA and CDR2 FQGNSA come from the germline V gene. Losses at the gene ends were 7 bases for V and 7 bases for J; bases not matched to a gene: 10. CDR3 loop: CASNPGTGLRGELFF. Written as DNA, the CDR3 is TGTGCCAGCAACCCCGGGACAGGGTTGCGCGGGGAGCTGTTTTTT.

To note about this clone: The sample contains more than one DNA sequence encoding this CDR3. The rearrangement uses TRBV4-3 and TRBJ1-1; the match to TRBD1 covers 8 bases. V gave up 1 base and J gave up 2 bases; unmatched junction bases: 0. Germline CDR1 and CDR2: LGHNA and YSLEER. CDR3 length equals 14 residues. The CDR3 DNA reads TGCGCCAGCAGCCAAGCAGGGGGCAACACTGAAGCTTTCTTT. Residues: CASSQAGGNTEAFF.

The CDR3 region is CAWSGGTGNQPQHF. DNA of the CDR3: TGTGCCTGGAGTGGCGGGACAGGAAATCAGCCCCAGCATTTT. The chain uses TRBV30 and TRBJ1-5; TRBD1 matches at 8 bases. CDR3 length: 14 amino acids. V gave up 1 base and J gave up 4 bases; unmatched junction bases: 3. Per germline, CDR1 GTSNPN and CDR2 SVGIG (reference sequence). Based on the CDR3 plus reference TRBV30 and TRBJ1-5, the full variable domain is SQTIHQWPATLVQPVGSPLSLECTVEGTSNPNLYWYRQAAGRGLQLLFYSVGIGQISSEVPQNLSASRPQDRQFILSSKKLLLSDSGFYLCAWSGGTGNQPQHFGDGTRLSIL.

V and J are TRBV6-4 and TRBJ2-3, with D possibly being TRBD2 (6 bases). V was trimmed by 4 bases and J by 9 bases, leaving 17 bases between them. The germline CDR1 and CDR2 sequences are MRHNA and SNTAGT. The CDR3 is made up of 14 amino acids. DNA for the CDR3: TGTGCCAGCAGTGCGGGTTCAGGCGGAGGGACGCAGTATTTT. Translation: CASSAGSGGGTQYF.

The rearrangement uses TRBV10-3 and TRBJ1-1; the match to TRBD1 covers 10 bases. The CDR3 has 17 amino acids. With 4 bases clipped from V and 6 bases from J, the junction kept 14 bases outside the gene matches. Germline CDR1 ENHRY, CDR2 SYGVKD. CDR3 nucleotides: TGTGCCATCAGTGCCGGACTTTCGACAGGGGGCTGGTCTGAAGCTTTCTTT. Protein: CAISAGLSTGGWSEAFF.

The J gene is TRBJ2-7, the V gene TRBV5-6, with D perhaps matching TRBD1 (5 bases). The germline V gene encodes CDR1 SGHDT and CDR2 YYEEEE. V was trimmed by 5 bases and J by 11 bases, leaving 20 bases between them. CDR3 length equals 13 residues. The CDR3 region is CASSVSAGPLEYF. CDR3 coding DNA: TGTGCCAGCAGTGTTTCCGCAGGGCCCCTAGAGTACTTC.

This clone was seen just once. In nucleotides, the CDR3 is TGCGCCAGCAGCTTGGTGGGGACAGGCCCTTCCGCGAACACCGGGGAGCTGTTTTTT. It translates to CASSLVGTGPSANTGELFF. The J gene is TRBJ2-2, the V gene TRBV5-1, with 8 nucleotides matching TRBD1. Germline V gives CDR1 SGHRS, CDR2 YFSETQ. This CDR3 is 19 amino acids long. The trim removed 0 bases at V and 0 bases at J, leaving 10 bases unmatched.

The J gene is TRBJ1-5, the V gene TRBV7-9, with D uncertain. Looked up from germline, CDR1 is SEHNR and CDR2 is FQNEAQ (reference sequence). The V end lost 1 base, the J end lost 4 bases, and 5 bases lay between the germline ends. The CDR3 is made up of 13 amino acids. This CDR3 reads CASSLGPNQPQHF. In nucleotides, the CDR3 is TGTGCCAGCAGCTTAGGTCCGAATCAGCCCCAGCATTTT. The full variable domain, with the rest looked up from reference TRBV7-9 and TRBJ1-5, is DTGVSQNPRHKITKRGQNVTFRCDPISEHNRLYWYRQTLGQGPEFLTYFQNEAQLEKSRLLSDRFSAERPKGSFSTLEIQRTEQGDSAMYLCASSLGPNQPQHFGDGTRLSIL.

This clone occurred once. The rearrangement joins TRBV19 to TRBJ2-5; possible D gene TRBD1, 6 bases. V lost 5 bases and J 5 bases, leaving 18 bases between the germline ends. Germline CDR1 is LNHDA and CDR2 is SQIVND (reference sequence). CDR3 length: 15 amino acids. The CDR3 DNA is TGTGCCAGTAGTGGGGGCGGTCGGGGTACGGAGACCCAGTACTTC. Translating it yields CASSGGGRGTETQYF.

This clone appeared a single time. The rearrangement links TRBV28 to TRBJ1-5; TRBD1 matches 7 bases. The CDR3 extends over 13 amino acids. Trimming removed 4 bases from V and 9 bases from J; junction bases left unmatched: 6. In germline, CDR1 is MDHEN, CDR2 SYDVKM. The CDR3 sequence: CASSSGGNPPQHF. CDR3 nucleotide sequence: TGTGCCAGCAGTTCAGGGGGTAACCCGCCCCAGCATTTT.

This clone was detected once. The rearrangement uses TRBV7-6 and TRBJ2-5; weak D call: TRBD1 (6 bases). Trimming removed 1 base from V and 4 bases from J, with 10 bases in between. The length of the CDR3 is 14 residues. Germline lookup yields CDR1 SGHVS and CDR2 FNYEAQ. CDR3 DNA sequence: TGTGCCAGCAGCTTAGTAGGGGGAAGAGAGACCCAGTACTTC. This codes for CASSLVGGRETQYF.

This clone was seen a handful of times. The chain joins TRBV4-2 to TRBJ2-3, with 11 bases identical to TRBD2. CDR1 is LGHNA, CDR2 YNFKEQ, per germline. Trimming cost V 1 base and J 2 bases; bases outside gene matches: 2. This CDR3 has 16 residues. The CDR3 DNA follows: TGTGCCAGCAGCCAAGCGACTAGCGGGACCACAGATACGCAGTATTTT. It is translated as CASSQATSGTTDTQYF.

This chain joins TRBV9 and TRBJ2-2; D gene uncertain. Germline assignment: CDR1 SGDLS and CDR2 YYNGEE. The CDR3 is made up of 15 amino acids. V lost 1 base, J lost 4 bases, and 11 bases lay in between. The CDR3 region has the DNA TGTGCCAGCAGCGTAATGAGCGACCTCACCGGGGAGCTGTTTTTT. Encoded protein: CASSVMSDLTGELFF.

J is TRBJ2-5 and V is TRBV5-1; weak D call: TRBD1 (6 bases). Per the germline V gene, CDR1 is SGHRS and CDR2 is YFSETQ. The CDR3 consists of 12 residues. V gave up 5 bases and J gave up 6 bases, with 11 bases separating them. Here the CDR3 reads CASRFWGQTQYF. CDR3 coding DNA: TGCGCCAGCAGGTTTTGGGGGCAGACCCAGTACTTC.

The chain carries TRBV5-6 and TRBJ2-5; D gene ambiguous. The J call may be in error: the DNA end matches TRBJ2-7 better. The CDR3 consists of 14 residues. Germline lookup yields CDR1 SGHDT and CDR2 YYEEEE. The CDR3 DNA sequence: TGTGCCAGCAGCCCCTACGTCTTGCCCTACGAGCAGTACTTC. Encoded protein: CASSPYVLPYEQYF.

Only a few counts were recorded for this clone. This chain uses TRBV4-1 with TRBJ2-6; D gene ambiguous. The germline V gene encodes CDR1 MGHRA and CDR2 YSYEKL. V was cut by 4 bases and J by 1 base, with 5 bases left in between. This CDR3 contains 14 residues. CDR3 protein: CASSPLSGANVLTF. The DNA of the CDR3 is TGCGCCAGCAGCCCCCTGTCTGGGGCCAACGTCCTGACTTTC.

The rearrangement uses TRBV27 and TRBJ1-5, with a weak D call TRBD1 (5 bases). This CDR3 is built from 13 residues. The V gene's germline CDR1 is MNHEY and CDR2 SMNVEV (reference sequence). V lost 5 bases and J lost 6, with 11 bases in between. Here the CDR3 DNA reads TGTGCCAGCAGTACAAACAGGTTTCAGCCCCAGCATTTT. Translating gives CASSTNRFQPQHF.

Of note for this clone: At one end, the junction sequence differs from germline, possibly due to a read error. The rearrangement uses TRBV30 and TRBJ1-3; D gene uncertain. Germline V gives CDR1 GTSNPN, CDR2 SVGIG (reference sequence). CDR3 size: 11 residues. The CDR3, as DNA: TGCGCAAAGGGAGCTGGAAACACCATATATTTT. Protein product: CAKGAGNTIYF.